This TCR beta chain appears in the sequencing data of a study of shared clonotypes between healthy human individuals. The germline V gene has CDR1 SSHAT and CDR2 FNYEAQ (reference sequence). The CDR3 consists of 14 residues. With 3 bases removed from V and 2 bases from J, the gap between germline ends came to 10 bases. Regarding this clone: The antigen remains unidentified.

The table came from immunoSEQ multiplex PCR; TCRdb's copy has only in-frame clones and leaves some out. Of approximately 740,000 clones listed, about 92% are singletons. Positive CCR7 selection of CD45RO-negative cells yielded the naive CD8 cells, and terminally differentiated effector memory CD45RA+ cells were excluded. Adults of Caucasian background living in Nashville, Tennessee made up all donors. The study's findings and limits: Clonotype sharing among donors was expected to depend on sequencing depth. Naive CD4 clonotypes overlapped across a few donors at roughly 4.5%.

This chain joins TRBV7-7 and TRBJ2-5; D is uncertain. The receptor's source is a young man in good health. Sequencing was carried out using naive CD8+ T cells sorted from blood. CDR3 nucleotides: TGTGCCAGCAGCTTCCTAGGCTCTCAAGAGACCCAGTACTTC. This sequence encodes CASSFLGSQETQYF.